Below are 3 T cell receptor beta chains sequenced from a single sample in a study of blood T cell repertoires in COVID-19. Here immunoSEQ multiplex PCR was the method, and the copy in TCRdb shows in-frame clones only, minus some. Here the sample spans about 190,000 clones, around 90% being singletons. The sample taken for sequencing was peripheral blood. The receptors originated from a man in his forties with acute or convalescent COVID-19.

This clone was detected only a few times. The V gene is TRBV11-2, the J gene TRBJ1-1; no reliable D call. V dropped 5 bases and J dropped 8 bases, with 12 bases sitting between them. Germline V gene data show CDR1 as SGHAT and CDR2 as FQNNGV. There are 12 residues in the CDR3. The CDR3 nucleotides read TGTGCCAGCAGCCCTGGTACTTGGGAAGCTTTCTTT. Its translation: CASSPGTWEAFF.

In nucleotides, the CDR3 is TGTGCCAGCAAAAGGAGTGCGGGGGGTCCCTCCTACGAGCAGTACTTC. Its protein is CASKRSAGGPSYEQYF. The chain links TRBV2 to TRBJ2-7, with 8 positions matching TRBD2. Germline values: CDR1 SNHLY, CDR2 FYNNEI. Unmatched junction bases numbered 11, after V lost 7 bases and J lost 0 bases. There are 16 residues in the CDR3.

The chain recombines TRBV2 with TRBJ2-1; 11 bases are shared with TRBD2. The trim removed 7 bases at V and 7 bases at J, leaving 24 bases unmatched. The germline V gene encodes CDR1 SNHLY and CDR2 FYNNEI. CDR3 length: 20 residues. The CDR3 coding sequence is TGTGCCAGCACCCTACTAGGCCTAGCGGGGGGAAAACAATATGGGAATGAGCAGTTCTTC. Amino acid sequence: CASTLLGLAGGKQYGNEQFF.